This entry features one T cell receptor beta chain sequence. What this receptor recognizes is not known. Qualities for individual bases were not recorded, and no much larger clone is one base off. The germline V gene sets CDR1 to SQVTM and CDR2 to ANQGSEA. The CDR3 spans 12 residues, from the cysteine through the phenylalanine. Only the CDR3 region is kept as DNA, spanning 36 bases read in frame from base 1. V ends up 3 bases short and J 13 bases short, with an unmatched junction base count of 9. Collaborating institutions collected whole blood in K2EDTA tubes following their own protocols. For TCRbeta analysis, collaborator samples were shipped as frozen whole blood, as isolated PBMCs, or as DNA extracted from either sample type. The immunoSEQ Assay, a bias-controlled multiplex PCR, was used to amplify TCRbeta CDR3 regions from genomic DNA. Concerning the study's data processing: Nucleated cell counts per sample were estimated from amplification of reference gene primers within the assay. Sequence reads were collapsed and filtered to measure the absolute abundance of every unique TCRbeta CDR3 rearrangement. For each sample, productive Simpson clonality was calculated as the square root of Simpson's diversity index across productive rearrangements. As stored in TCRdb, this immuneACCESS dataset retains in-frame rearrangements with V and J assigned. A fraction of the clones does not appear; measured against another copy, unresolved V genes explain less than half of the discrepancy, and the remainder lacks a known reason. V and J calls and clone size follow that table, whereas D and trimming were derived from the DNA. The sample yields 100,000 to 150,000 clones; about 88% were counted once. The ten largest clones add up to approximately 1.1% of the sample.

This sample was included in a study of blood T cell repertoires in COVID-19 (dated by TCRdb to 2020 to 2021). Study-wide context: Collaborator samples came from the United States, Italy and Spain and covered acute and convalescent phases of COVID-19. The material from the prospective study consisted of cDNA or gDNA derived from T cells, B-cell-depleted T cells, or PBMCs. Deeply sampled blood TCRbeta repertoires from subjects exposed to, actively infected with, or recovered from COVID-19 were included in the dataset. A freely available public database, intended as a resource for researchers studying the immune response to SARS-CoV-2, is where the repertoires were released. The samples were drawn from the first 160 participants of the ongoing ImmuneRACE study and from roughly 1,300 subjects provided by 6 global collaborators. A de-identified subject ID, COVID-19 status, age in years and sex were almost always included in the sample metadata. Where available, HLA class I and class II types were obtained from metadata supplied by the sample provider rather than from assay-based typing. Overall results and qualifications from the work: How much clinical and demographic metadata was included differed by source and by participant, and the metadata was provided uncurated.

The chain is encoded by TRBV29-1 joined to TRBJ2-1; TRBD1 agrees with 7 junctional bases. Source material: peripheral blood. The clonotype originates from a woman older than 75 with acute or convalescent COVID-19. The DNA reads TGCAGCGTTGACAGGGGGTCAAAACATCAGTTCTTC. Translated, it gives CSVDRGSKHQFF.